A selection of T cell receptor beta chains follows, all from one sample in a study of blood T cells in healthy people across ages. TCRdb called the 5' RACE reads again in MiXCR, with one record for every CDR3 protein. The sample comprises 650,000 to 1,000,000 distinct CDR3 sequences, more than 35% of which are singletons, and approximately 18% rests with the top ten. The material sequenced was blood. These receptors all stem from a man older than 75 in good health. Both conserved end residues are part of each CDR3. Each record gives: J gene, D gene, clone size, CDR3 length, V gene, CDR3 DNA, CDR3 protein. The D gene is left open where the match is weak. The listing skips clone size in some rows; elsewhere it reads once, few, many or a size class.

>TRBJ2-6|TRBD2|NA|18|TRBV11-3
TGTGCCAGCAGCTTAGAAGGCGGGGGTTGGTCTGGGGCCAACGTCCTGACTTTC
CASSLEGGGWSGANVLTF
>TRBJ2-1|TRBD2|NA|15|TRBV5-1
TGCGCCAGCAGCTTGGAGGGACTAGCAGGGAATGAGCAGTTCTTC
CASSLEGLAGNEQFF
>TRBJ2-5|NA|NA|13|TRBV25-1
TGTGCCAGCAAGGGAGAATGGTACAATGAGCAGTACTTC
CASKGEWYNEQYF
>TRBJ1-5|NA|NA|12|TRBV16
TGTGCCAGCAGCCAATCGGGTATGCCCCAGCATTTT
CASSQSGMPQHF
>TRBJ2-1|NA|NA|16|TRBV6-4
TGTGCCAGCAGTGCCGAGTGGGTCAGCTCCTACAATGAGCAGTTCTTC
CASSAEWVSSYNEQFF
>TRBJ1-2|TRBD1|NA|14|TRBV12-3/TRBV12-4
TGTGCCAGCACCGCGACAGGGAGGTTTACTGGCTACACCTTC
CASTATGRFTGYTF
>TRBJ1-6|NA|NA|15|TRBV7-3
TGTGCCAGCAGCTTAATTCGGGGAGTCGATTCACCCCCCCACTTT
CASSLIRGVDSPPHF
>TRBJ1-2|TRBD1|NA|14|TRBV7-9
TGTGCCAGCAGCCTGGGACAGATCTCCTATGGCTACACCTTC
CASSLGQISYGYTF
>TRBJ2-5|TRBD2|NA|16|TRBV10-3
TGTGCCATCAGTGGTCGACTAGCGGGGGGTGAAGAGACCCAGTACTTC
CAISGRLAGGEETQYF
>TRBJ2-1|NA|few|12|TRBV20-1
TGCAGTGCCCCGGGACTTTACAATGAGCAGTTCTTC
CSAPGLYNEQFF
>TRBJ2-1|TRBD2|once|12|TRBV7-2
TGTGCCAGCAGCTTAGTCGGGGGGAACCAGTTCTTC
CASSLVGGNQFF
>TRBJ2-1|TRBD2|NA|16|TRBV7-2
TGTGCCAGCAGCTTAGCTAGGACTAGCGGGTACCATGAGCAGTTCTTC
CASSLARTSGYHEQFF
>TRBJ2-3|TRBD2|few|16|TRBV20-1
TGCAGTGCCCTGGGGTTCGGGACTAACCTTAGGGATACGCAGTATTTT
CSALGFGTNLRDTQYF
>TRBJ2-1|NA|many|12|TRBV29-1
TGCAGCGTTGAAGACGATAGGCATGAGCAGTTCTTC
CSVEDDRHEQFF
>TRBJ2-6|NA|NA|16|TRBV11-3
TGTGCCAGCAGTCAAAGGGGGGCTGGTGGGGCCAACGTCCTGACTTTC
CASSQRGAGGANVLTF
>TRBJ2-7|NA|many|14|TRBV7-2
TGTGCCAGCAGCCTAGGGTCAACGGGAGTCGAGCAGTACTTC
CASSLGSTGVEQYF
>TRBJ2-3|TRBD2|NA|17|TRBV19
TGTGCCAGTAGCTCCGGACTAGCGGGACCTAGCACAGATACGCAGTATTTT
CASSSGLAGPSTDTQYF
>TRBJ1-6|NA|few|16|TRBV20-1
TGCAGTGCTAGAGATTTCCCGGCGGGATATAATTCACCCCTCCACTTT
CSARDFPAGYNSPLHF
>TRBJ2-5|NA|few|15|TRBV5-5
TGTGCCAGCGTCCAAGCGCCCCGAGGAGCAGAGACCCAGTACTTC
CASVQAPRGAETQYF
>TRBJ2-5|NA|NA|15|TRBV7-2
TGTGCCAGCAGCTTTCAAAGCACCTCGCAAGAGACCCAGTACTTC
CASSFQSTSQETQYF
>TRBJ2-2|TRBD2|few|15|TRBV20-1
TGCAGTGCCAAGACTAGCGGGGGATTTACCGGGGAGCTGTTTTTT
CSAKTSGGFTGELFF
>TRBJ2-5|NA|NA|14|TRBV27
TGTGCCAGGAGACTGAAGAGTAAACAAGAGACCCAGTACTTC
CARRLKSKQETQYF
>TRBJ2-7|NA|many|16|TRBV12-3/TRBV12-4
TGTGCCAGCACACCAACCGGGGGACAGTCTTCCTACGAGCAGTACTTC
CASTPTGGQSSYEQYF
>TRBJ2-7|TRBD1|NA|16|TRBV7-9
TGTGCCAGCAGCTTACCTCCGGGACAGAAGGTCTACGAGCAGTACTTC
CASSLPPGQKVYEQYF
>TRBJ2-7|TRBD1|NA|13|TRBV20-1
TGCAGTGCCCCGGACAGGGGGTGGTACGAGCAGTACTTC
CSAPDRGWYEQYF
>TRBJ2-5|TRBD1|many|13|TRBV15
TGTGCCACCAGCAGGGACAGGTTAGAGACCCAGTACTTC
CATSRDRLETQYF
>TRBJ1-4|NA|few|15|TRBV12-3/TRBV12-4
TGTGCCAGCAGTCCGGAGAGCGGAACTAATGAAAAACTGTTTTTT
CASSPESGTNEKLFF
>TRBJ2-5|TRBD2|NA|17|TRBV7-2
TGTGCCAGCAGCTTAGCGCTCACTAGCGGGGGTTCGGAGACCCAGTACTTC
CASSLALTSGGSETQYF
>TRBJ2-5|NA|NA|17|TRBV27
TGTGCCAGCAGAGCTGGGGCAGGGAGCTGGAGGGAAGAGACCCAGTACTTC
CASRAGAGSWREETQYF
>TRBJ2-1|NA|NA|11|TRBV7-9
TGTGCCAGCAGCCCACAAAATGAGCAGTTCTTC
CASSPQNEQFF
>TRBJ1-1|NA|few|17|TRBV7-3
TGTGCCAGCAGCTTAACGTTAAGGGAAGCCCGAATTGGTGAAGCTTTCTTT
CASSLTLREARIGEAFF